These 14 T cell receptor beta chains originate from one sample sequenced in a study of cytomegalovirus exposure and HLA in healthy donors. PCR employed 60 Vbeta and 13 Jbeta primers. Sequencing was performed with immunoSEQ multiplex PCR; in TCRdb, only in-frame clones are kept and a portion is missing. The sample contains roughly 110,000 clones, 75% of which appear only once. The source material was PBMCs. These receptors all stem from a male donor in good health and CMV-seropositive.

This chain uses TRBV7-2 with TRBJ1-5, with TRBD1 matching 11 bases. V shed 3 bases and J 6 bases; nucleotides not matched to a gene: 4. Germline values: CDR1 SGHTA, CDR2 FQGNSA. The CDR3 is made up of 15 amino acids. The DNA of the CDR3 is TGTGCCAGCAGCTTGGACAGGGGGCGATTTCAGCCCCAGCATTTT. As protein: CASSLDRGRFQPQHF.

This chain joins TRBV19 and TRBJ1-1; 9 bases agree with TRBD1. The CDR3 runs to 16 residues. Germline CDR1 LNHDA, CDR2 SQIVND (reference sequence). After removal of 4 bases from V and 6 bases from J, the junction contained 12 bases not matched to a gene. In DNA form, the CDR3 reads TGTGCCAGTAGTAATCCGCCGGGACAGGGATTGGCTGAAGCTTTCTTT. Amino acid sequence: CASSNPPGQGLAEAFF. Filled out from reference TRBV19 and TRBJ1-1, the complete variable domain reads DGGITQSPKYLFRKEGQNVTLSCEQNLNHDAMYWYRQDPGQGLRLIYYSQIVNDFQKGDIAEGYSVSREKKESFPLTVTSAQKNPTAFYLCASSNPPGQGLAEAFFGQGTRLTVV.

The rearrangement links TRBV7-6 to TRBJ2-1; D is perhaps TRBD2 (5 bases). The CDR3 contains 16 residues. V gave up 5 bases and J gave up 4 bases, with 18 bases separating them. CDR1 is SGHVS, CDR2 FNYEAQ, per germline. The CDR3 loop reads CASSARRASPYNEQFF. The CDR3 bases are TGTGCCAGCAGCGCAAGGCGGGCTTCCCCGTACAATGAGCAGTTCTTC.

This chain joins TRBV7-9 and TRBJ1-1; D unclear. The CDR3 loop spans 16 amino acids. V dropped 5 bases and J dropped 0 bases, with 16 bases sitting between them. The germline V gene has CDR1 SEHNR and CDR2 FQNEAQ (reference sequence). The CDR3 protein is CASSVPRTALNTEAFF. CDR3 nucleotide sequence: TGTGCCAGCAGCGTACCCCGAACAGCTTTGAACACTGAAGCTTTCTTT. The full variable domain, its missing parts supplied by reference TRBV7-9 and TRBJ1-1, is DTGVSQNPRHKITKRGQNVTFRCDPISEHNRLYWYRQTLGQGPEFLTYFQNEAQLEKSRLLSDRFSAERPKGSFSTLEIQRTEQGDSAMYLCASSVPRTALNTEAFFGQGTRLTVV.

The CDR3 protein is CASSLRYWTVEQYF. CDR3 DNA sequence: TGTGCCAGCAGTTTAAGGTATTGGACAGTCGAGCAGTACTTC. The chain employs TRBV6-5 and TRBJ2-7; D is possibly TRBD1 (6 bases). Trimming removed 4 bases at V and 6 bases at J, with 16 bases between. This CDR3 is built from 14 residues. Germline CDR1 MNHEY, CDR2 SVGAGI.

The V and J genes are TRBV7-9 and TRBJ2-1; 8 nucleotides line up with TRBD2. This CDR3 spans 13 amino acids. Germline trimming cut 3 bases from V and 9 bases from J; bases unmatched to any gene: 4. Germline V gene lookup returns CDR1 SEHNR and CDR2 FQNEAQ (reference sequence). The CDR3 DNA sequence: TGTGCCAGCAGCTTTTCGGCGGGAGGTGAGCAGTTCTTC. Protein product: CASSFSAGGEQFF.

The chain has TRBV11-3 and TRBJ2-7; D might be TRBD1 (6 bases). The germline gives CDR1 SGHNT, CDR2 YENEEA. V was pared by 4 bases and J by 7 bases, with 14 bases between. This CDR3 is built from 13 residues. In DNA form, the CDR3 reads TGTGCCAGCAGCTCCTACAGGGATGGGGAGCAGTACTTC. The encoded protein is CASSSYRDGEQYF.

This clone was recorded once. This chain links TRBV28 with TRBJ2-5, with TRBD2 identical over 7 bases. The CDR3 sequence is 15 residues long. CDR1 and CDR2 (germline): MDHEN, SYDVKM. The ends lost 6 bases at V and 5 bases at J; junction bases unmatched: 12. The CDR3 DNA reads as TGTGCCAGCAGGGGTTCCGGCGGGAGCAGGGAGACCCAGTACTTC. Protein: CASRGSGGSRETQYF.

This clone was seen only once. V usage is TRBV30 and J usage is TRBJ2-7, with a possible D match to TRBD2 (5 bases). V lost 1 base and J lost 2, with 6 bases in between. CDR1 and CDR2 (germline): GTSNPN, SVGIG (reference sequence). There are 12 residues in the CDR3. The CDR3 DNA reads TGTGCCTGGAGTGGCGGGCCCTACGAGCAGTACTTC. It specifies CAWSGGPYEQYF.

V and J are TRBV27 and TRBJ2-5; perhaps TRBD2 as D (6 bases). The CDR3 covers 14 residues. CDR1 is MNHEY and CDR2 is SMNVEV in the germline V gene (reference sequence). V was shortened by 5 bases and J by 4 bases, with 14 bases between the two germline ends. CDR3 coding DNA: TGTGCCAGCAGTCTGACTAGTGTTTCAGAGACCCAGTACTTC. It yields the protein CASSLTSVSETQYF.

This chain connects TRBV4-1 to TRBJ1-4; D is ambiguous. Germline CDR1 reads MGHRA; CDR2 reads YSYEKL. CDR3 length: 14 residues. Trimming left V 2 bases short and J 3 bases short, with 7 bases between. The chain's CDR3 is CASSQFDSNEKLFF. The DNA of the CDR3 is TGCGCCAGCAGCCAATTCGACTCTAATGAAAAACTGTTTTTT.

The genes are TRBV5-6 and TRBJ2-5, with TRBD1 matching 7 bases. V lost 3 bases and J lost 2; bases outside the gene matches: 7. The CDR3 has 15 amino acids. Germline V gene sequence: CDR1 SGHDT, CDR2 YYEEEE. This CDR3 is CASSYGQASQETQYF. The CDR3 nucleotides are TGTGCCAGCAGCTACGGACAGGCCTCTCAAGAGACCCAGTACTTC.

Here the CDR3 reads CASNLGSNYGYTF. In nucleotides, the CDR3 is TGTGCCAGCAACTTGGGGAGTAACTATGGCTACACCTTC. The rearrangement uses TRBV6-1 and TRBJ1-2; D gene unclear. Looked up from germline, CDR1 is MNHNS and CDR2 is SASEGT. This CDR3 contains 13 residues. V lost 7 bases, J lost 1 base, and 10 bases lay in between.

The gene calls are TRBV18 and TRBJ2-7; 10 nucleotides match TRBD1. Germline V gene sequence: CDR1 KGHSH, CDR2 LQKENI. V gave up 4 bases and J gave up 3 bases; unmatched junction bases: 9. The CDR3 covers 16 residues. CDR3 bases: TGTGCCAGCTCACAGATCCCGGGACAGGGGATCTACGAGCAGTACTTC. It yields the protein CASSQIPGQGIYEQYF.